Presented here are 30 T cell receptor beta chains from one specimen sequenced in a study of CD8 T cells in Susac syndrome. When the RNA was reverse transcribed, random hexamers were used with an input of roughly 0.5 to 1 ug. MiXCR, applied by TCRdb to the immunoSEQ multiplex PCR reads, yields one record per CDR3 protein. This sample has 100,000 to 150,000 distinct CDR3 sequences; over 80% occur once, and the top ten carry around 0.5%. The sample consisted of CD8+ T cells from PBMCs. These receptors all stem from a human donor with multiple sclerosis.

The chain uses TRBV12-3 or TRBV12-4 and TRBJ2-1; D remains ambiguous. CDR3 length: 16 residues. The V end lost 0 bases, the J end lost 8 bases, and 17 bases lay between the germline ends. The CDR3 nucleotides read TGTGCCAGCAGTTTAGCGCCCTGGACCTCGAAGGATGAGCAGTTCTTC. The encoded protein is CASSLAPWTSKDEQFF.

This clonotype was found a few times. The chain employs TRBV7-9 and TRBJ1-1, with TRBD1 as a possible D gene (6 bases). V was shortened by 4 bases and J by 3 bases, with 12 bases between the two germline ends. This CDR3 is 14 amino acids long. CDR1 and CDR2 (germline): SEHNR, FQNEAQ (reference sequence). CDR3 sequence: CASSSEGGHTEAFF. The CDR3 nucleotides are TGTGCCAGCAGCTCAGAAGGGGGACACACTGAAGCTTTCTTT.

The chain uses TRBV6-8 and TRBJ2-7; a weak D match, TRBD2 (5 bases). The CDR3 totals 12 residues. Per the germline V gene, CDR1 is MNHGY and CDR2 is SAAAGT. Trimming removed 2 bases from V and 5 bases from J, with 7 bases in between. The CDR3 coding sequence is TGTGCCAGCAGTTACGGGAGAGACGAGCAGTACGTC. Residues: CASSYGRDEQYV.

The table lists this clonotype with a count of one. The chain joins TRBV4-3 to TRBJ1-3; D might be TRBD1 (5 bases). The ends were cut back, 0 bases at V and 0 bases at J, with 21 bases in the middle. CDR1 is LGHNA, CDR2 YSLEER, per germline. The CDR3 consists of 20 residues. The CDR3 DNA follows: TGCGCCAGCAGCCAAGATATCGGGGCAGGGCAACTGTTCTCTGGAAACACCATATATTTT. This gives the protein CASSQDIGAGQLFSGNTIYF.

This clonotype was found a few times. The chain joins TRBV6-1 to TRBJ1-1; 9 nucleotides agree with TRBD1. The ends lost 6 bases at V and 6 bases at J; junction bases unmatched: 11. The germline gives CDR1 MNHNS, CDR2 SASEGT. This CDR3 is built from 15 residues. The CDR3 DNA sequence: TGTGCCAGCAGGAACTTGGGACAGGGTAGGGCTGAAGCTTTCTTT. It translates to CASRNLGQGRAEAFF.

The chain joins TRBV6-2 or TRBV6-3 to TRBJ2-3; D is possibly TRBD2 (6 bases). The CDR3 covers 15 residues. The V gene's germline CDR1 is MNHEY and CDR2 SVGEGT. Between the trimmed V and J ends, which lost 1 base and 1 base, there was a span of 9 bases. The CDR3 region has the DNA TGTGCCAGCAGTTACTGGTCTAGCGGCACAGATACGCAGTATTTT. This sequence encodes CASSYWSSGTDTQYF.

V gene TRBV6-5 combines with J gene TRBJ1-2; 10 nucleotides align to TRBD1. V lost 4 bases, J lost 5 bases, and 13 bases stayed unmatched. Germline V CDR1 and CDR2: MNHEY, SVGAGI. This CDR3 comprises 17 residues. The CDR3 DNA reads TGTGCCAGCAGTTCCACGACAGGGGGCGCCCGGTGGTATGGCTACACCTTC. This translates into CASSSTTGGARWYGYTF.

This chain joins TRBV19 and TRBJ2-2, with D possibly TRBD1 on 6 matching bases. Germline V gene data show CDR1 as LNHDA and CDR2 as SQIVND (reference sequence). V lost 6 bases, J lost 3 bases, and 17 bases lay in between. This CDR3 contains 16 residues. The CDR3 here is CASRGQGSTDTGELFF. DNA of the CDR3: TGTGCCAGTAGGGGGCAGGGGTCTACCGACACCGGGGAGCTGTTTTTT.

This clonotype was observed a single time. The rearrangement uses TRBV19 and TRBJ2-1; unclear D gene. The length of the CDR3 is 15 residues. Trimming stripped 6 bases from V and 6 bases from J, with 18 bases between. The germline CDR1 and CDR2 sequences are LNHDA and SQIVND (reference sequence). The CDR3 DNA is TGTGCCAGTAGAACGGCCAAAGCGTCGGGCAATGAGCAGTTCTTC. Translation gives CASRTAKASGNEQFF.

The CDR3 DNA reads as TGTGCCAGCAGCTTCTCCTTGCAGCACCGAACTAATGAAAAACTGTTTTTT. Translation: CASSFSLQHRTNEKLFF. The rearrangement links TRBV13 to TRBJ1-4; D uncertain. Per germline, CDR1 PRHDT and CDR2 FYEKMQ (reference sequence). This CDR3 has 17 residues. V was cut by 3 bases and J by 1 base, with 15 bases left in between.

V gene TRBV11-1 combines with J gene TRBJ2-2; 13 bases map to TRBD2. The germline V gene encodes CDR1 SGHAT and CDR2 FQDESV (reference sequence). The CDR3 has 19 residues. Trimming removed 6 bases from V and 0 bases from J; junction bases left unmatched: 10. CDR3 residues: CASRGTSGNELANTGELFF. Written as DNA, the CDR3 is TGTGCCAGCAGGGGGACTAGCGGGAACGAACTCGCGAACACCGGGGAGCTGTTTTTT.

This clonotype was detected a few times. The CDR3 DNA is TGTGCCAGCAGCTCCACAGGGTGGTACGAGCAGTACGTC. It specifies CASSSTGWYEQYV. V gene TRBV7-9 combines with J gene TRBJ2-7, with TRBD1 as a possible D gene (6 bases). The length of the CDR3 is 13 residues. The germline gives CDR1 SEHNR, CDR2 FQNEAQ (reference sequence). Deletions cut 4 bases from V and 4 bases from J, with 11 bases between.

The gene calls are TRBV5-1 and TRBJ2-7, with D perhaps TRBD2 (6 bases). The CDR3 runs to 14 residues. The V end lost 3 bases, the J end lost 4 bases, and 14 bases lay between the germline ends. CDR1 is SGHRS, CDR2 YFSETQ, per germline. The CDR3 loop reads CASSWDSLGYEQYF. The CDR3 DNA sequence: TGCGCCAGCAGCTGGGACTCCCTCGGGTACGAGCAGTACTTC.

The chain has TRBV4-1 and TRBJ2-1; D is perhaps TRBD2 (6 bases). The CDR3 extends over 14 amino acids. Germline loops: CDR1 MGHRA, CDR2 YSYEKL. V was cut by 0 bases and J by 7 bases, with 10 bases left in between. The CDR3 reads CASSQERGMNEQFF. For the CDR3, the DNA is TGCGCCAGCAGCCAAGAGCGGGGTATGAATGAGCAGTTCTTC.

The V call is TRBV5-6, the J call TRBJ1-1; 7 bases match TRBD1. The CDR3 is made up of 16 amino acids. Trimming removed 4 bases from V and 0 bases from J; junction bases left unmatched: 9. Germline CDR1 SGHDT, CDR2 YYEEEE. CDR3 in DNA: TGTGCCAGCAGCCCGAGAGCAGGGGGGATGAACACTGAAGCTTTCTTT. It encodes CASSPRAGGMNTEAFF.

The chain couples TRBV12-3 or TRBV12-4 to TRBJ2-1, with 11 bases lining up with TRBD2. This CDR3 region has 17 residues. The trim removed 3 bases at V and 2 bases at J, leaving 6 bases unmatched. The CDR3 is CASSFFRLAGTYNEQFF. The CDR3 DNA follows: TGTGCCAGCAGTTTCTTCCGACTAGCGGGGACCTACAATGAGCAGTTCTTC.

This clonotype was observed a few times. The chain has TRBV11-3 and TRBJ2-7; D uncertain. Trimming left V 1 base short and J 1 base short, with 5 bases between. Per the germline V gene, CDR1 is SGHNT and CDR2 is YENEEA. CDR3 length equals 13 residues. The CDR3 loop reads CASSLAASYEQYV. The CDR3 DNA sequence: TGTGCCAGCAGCTTAGCCGCTTCCTACGAGCAGTACGTC.

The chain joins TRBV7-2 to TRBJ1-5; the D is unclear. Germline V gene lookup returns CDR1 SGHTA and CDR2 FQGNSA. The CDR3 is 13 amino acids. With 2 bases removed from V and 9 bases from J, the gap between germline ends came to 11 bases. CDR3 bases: TGTGCCAGCAGCTTACAAATTGCTCGGCCCCAGCATTTT. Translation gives CASSLQIARPQHF.

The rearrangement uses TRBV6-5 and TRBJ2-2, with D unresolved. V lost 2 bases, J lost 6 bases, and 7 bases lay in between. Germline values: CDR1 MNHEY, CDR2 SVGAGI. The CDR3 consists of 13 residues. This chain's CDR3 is CASSYGVAGELFF. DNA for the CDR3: TGTGCCAGCAGTTACGGGGTTGCCGGGGAGCTGTTTTTT.

The CDR3 loop is CACSEVGGLQFF. CDR3 nucleotide sequence: TGTGCCTGTAGCGAAGTGGGGGGCCTTCAGTTCTTC. This chain joins TRBV30 and TRBJ2-1; perhaps D is TRBD1 or TRBD2 (6 bases each). The germline V gene encodes CDR1 GTSNPN and CDR2 SVGIG (reference sequence). V lost 6 bases and J 13 bases, leaving 19 bases between the germline ends. The CDR3 loop spans 12 amino acids.

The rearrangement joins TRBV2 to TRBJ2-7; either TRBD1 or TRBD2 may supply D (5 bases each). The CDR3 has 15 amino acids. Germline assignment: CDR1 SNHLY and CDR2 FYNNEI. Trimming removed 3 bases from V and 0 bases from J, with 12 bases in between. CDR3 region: CASSEGTDSSYEQYF. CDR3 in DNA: TGTGCCAGCAGTGAGGGGACGGATTCCTCCTACGAGCAGTACTTC.

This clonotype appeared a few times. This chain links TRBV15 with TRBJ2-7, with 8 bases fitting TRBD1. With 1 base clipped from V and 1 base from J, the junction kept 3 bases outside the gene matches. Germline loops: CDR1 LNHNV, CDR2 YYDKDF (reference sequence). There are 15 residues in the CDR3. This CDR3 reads CATSRGQGLSYEQYV. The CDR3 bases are TGTGCCACCAGCAGAGGACAGGGGCTTTCCTACGAGCAGTACGTC.

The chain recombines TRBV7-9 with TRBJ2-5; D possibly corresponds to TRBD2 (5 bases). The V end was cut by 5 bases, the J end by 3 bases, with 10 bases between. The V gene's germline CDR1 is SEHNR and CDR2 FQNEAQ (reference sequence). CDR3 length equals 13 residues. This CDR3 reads CASSTGEKETQYF. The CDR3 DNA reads TGTGCCAGCAGCACCGGGGAAAAAGAGACCCAGTACTTC.

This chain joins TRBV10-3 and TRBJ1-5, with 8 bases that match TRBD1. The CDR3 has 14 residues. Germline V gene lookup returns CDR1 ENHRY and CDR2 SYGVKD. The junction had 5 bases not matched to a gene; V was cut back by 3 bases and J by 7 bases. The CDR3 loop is CAISDQGAMQPQHF. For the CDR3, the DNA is TGTGCCATCAGTGACCAGGGGGCAATGCAGCCCCAGCATTTT.

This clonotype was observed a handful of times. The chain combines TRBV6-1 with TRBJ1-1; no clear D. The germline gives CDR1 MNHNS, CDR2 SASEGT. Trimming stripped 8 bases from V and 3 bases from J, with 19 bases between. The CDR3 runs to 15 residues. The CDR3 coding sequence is TGTGCCAGCCCCGGATGGTTCTACGGGCACACTGAAGCTTTCTTT. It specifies CASPGWFYGHTEAFF.

Here the CDR3 reads CASSLETSGRSRWGETQYF. Written as DNA, the CDR3 is TGTGCCAGCAGCTTAGAAACTAGCGGGAGATCGCGATGGGGAGAGACCCAGTACTTC. This chain joins TRBV7-9 and TRBJ2-5, with 11 nucleotides matching TRBD2. Trimming took 1 base from V and 4 from J; bases not matched to a gene: 14. The CDR3 has 19 residues. Looked up from germline, CDR1 is SEHNR and CDR2 is FQNEAQ (reference sequence). The full variable domain, completed using reference TRBV7-9 and TRBJ2-5, is DTGVSQNPRHKITKRGQNVTFRCDPISEHNRLYWYRQTLGQGPEFLTYFQNEAQLEKSRLLSDRFSAERPKGSFSTLEIQRTEQGDSAMYLCASSLETSGRSRWGETQYFGPGTRLLVL.

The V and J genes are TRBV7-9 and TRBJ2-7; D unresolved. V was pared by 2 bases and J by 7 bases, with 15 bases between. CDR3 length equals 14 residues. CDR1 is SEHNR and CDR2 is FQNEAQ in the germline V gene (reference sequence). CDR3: CASSLLALGWEQYV. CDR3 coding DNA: TGTGCCAGCAGCTTACTGGCCCTGGGGTGGGAGCAGTACGTC.

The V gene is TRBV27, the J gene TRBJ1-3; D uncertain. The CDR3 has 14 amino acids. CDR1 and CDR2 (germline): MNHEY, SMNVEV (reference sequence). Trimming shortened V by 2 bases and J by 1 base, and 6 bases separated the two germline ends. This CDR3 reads CASSLLGSGNTIYF. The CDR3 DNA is TGTGCCAGCAGTTTACTTGGGTCTGGAAACACCATATATTTT.

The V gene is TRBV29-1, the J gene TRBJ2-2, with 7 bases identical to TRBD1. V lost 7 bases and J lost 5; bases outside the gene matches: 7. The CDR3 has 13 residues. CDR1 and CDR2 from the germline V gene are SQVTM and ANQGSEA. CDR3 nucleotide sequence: TGCAGCGACCCTGGACAGGTTACCGGGGAGCTGTTTTTT. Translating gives CSDPGQVTGELFF.

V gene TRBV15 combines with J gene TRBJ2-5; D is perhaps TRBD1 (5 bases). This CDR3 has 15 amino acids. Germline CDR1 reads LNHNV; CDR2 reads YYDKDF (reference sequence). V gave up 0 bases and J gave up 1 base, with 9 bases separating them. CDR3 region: CATSREAGPQETQYF. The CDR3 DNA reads TGTGCCACCAGCAGAGAAGCAGGGCCCCAAGAGACCCAGTACTTC. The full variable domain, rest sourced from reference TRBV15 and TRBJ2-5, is DAMVIQNPRYQVTQFGKPVTLSCSQTLNHNVMYWYQQKSSQAPKLLFHYYDKDFNNEADTPDNFQSRRPNTSFCFLDIRSPGLGDTAMYLCATSREAGPQETQYFGPGTRLLVL.